This is a list of T cell receptor beta chains from one sample in a study of shared clonotypes between healthy human individuals. The method was immunoSEQ multiplex PCR; TCRdb's version includes in-frame clones alone and lacks a portion of them. The sample shows more than 2,000,000 clones, 90% to 95% of them seen only once. Material: naive CD4+ T cells sorted from blood. The source of these receptors is a man aged 18-30 years in good health. CDR3s include the opening cysteine and the closing phenylalanine or tryptophan. D genes are given only for firm matches. Expanded clones get a size class; other rows say once, few or many, or leave the size out.

TGTGCCAGCAGCGTTTCCGGGACAAGTCGGGGAGAAAAACTGTTTTTT | CASSVSGTSRGEKLFF | TRBV27 | - | - | TRBJ1-4
TGTGCCAGCAGGAAAGACAGGGGACGGCAAGAGACCCAGTACTTC | CASRKDRGRQETQYF | TRBV11-2 | - | TRBD1 | TRBJ2-5
TGTGCCAGCAGCTTAGGGATGTCCCGAACCCAGTACTTC | CASSLGMSRTQYF | TRBV7-9 | once | - | TRBJ2-5
TGTGCCAGCAGCTTTACGGGGGGTAATTCACCCCTCCACTTT | CASSFTGGNSPLHF | TRBV7-9 | - | - | TRBJ1-6
TGCGCCAGCAGCCAGGCTGGATCTAGCACAGATACGCAGTATTTT | CASSQAGSSTDTQYF | TRBV4-3 | - | - | TRBJ2-3
TGTGCCAGCAGCTCCTCTGGTAGCACAGATACGCAGTATTTT | CASSSSGSTDTQYF | TRBV28 | - | - | TRBJ2-3
TGTGCCAGCACAACAGGAACCTACGAGCAGTACTTC | CASTTGTYEQYF | TRBV2 | - | - | TRBJ2-7
TGTGCCAGCAGTTCGAGACAGGGGGTTGAAGAGACCCAGTACTTC | CASSSRQGVEETQYF | TRBV6-1 | - | TRBD1 | TRBJ2-5
TGTGCCAGCAGCTTAGTGATTAGCGGCTCCTACAATGAGCAGTTCTTC | CASSLVISGSYNEQFF | TRBV11-2 | once | - | TRBJ2-1
TGTGCCAGCAGCACCAGACTAGCGGGGGTTCCAGATACGCAGTATTTT | CASSTRLAGVPDTQYF | TRBV5-4 | - | TRBD2 | TRBJ2-3
TGTGCCAGCAGTTACGGACGGGAGCAGTACTTC | CASSYGREQYF | TRBV6-5 | - | - | TRBJ2-7
TGTGCCAGCAGGCGCACCGGGACAGGGTATGGCTACACCTTC | CASRRTGTGYGYTF | TRBV6-6 | - | TRBD1 | TRBJ1-2
TGTGCCAGTCGGACAGGACGGATGAACACCGGGGAGCTGTTTTTT | CASRTGRMNTGELFF | TRBV19 | - | TRBD1 | TRBJ2-2
TGTGCCAGCACTCCCGTAAGGGGAGAGAGCTATGGCTACACCTTC | CASTPVRGESYGYTF | TRBV28 | - | - | TRBJ1-2
TGCGCCAGCAGCCCGGGACTAGCGGGAGCCACGGGAGAGCAGTACTTC | CASSPGLAGATGEQYF | TRBV5-1 | - | TRBD2 | TRBJ2-7
TGCGCCAGCAGCGACAAGGGCTATGGCTACACCTTC | CASSDKGYGYTF | TRBV5-1 | - | - | TRBJ1-2
TGTGCCAGCTCAATACAGGGAAAGGGTGCCTACGAGCAGTACTTC | CASSIQGKGAYEQYF | TRBV18 | - | - | TRBJ2-7
TGTGCCAGCAGCTCATTCGACAACTATGGCTACACCTTC | CASSSFDNYGYTF | TRBV7-2 | - | - | TRBJ1-2
TGTGCCAGCAGTCGCCAAGAGACCCAGTACTTC | CASSRQETQYF | TRBV2 | - | - | TRBJ2-5
TGTGCTAGTGGTTCAGGACTTGTCCTACCCTACGAGCAGTACTTC | CASGSGLVLPYEQYF | TRBV12-5 | - | - | TRBJ2-7
TGTGCCAGCACCCAGGGGTTAGGAAACACCATATATTTT | CASTQGLGNTIYF | TRBV28 | - | - | TRBJ1-3
TGTGCCAGCACCCGTGGTAGCGGGAGCAACTACGAGCAGTACTTC | CASTRGSGSNYEQYF | TRBV6-5 | - | TRBD2 | TRBJ2-7
TGCGCCAGCAGCTTTTATCAGGGGAACACTGAAGCTTTCTTT | CASSFYQGNTEAFF | TRBV5-1 | - | - | TRBJ1-1
TGCGCCAGCAGTGAGTCGACGGGGACAGGGAGGAATTCACCCCTCCACTTT | CASSESTGTGRNSPLHF | TRBV10-2 | - | TRBD1 | TRBJ1-6
TGTGCCAGCACCAGAATTGGGGCCGGGGAGCTGTTTTTT | CASTRIGAGELFF | TRBV6-6 | - | - | TRBJ2-2
TGTGCCAGCAGCCAGGGGACTGGGGCCAACGTCCTGACTTTC | CASSQGTGANVLTF | TRBV9 | - | - | TRBJ2-6
TGTGCCAGCAGTCCCGGGACCCCCGGACCCGGGGAGCTGTTTTTT | CASSPGTPGPGELFF | TRBV28 | once | - | TRBJ2-2
TGCGCCAGCAGCCTACAGCCCGGGGTGGGGAACACCATATATTTT | CASSLQPGVGNTIYF | TRBV5-1 | - | - | TRBJ1-3
TGTGCCAGCAGCGAGGGACAGGGGTTACTCTCTGGGGCCAACGTCCTGACTTTC | CASSEGQGLLSGANVLTF | TRBV21-1 | - | - | TRBJ2-6
TGTGCCAGCTCACTGACAGGGAAACTCACAGATACGCAGTATTTT | CASSLTGKLTDTQYF | TRBV18 | - | TRBD1 | TRBJ2-3
TGTGCCAGCAGCACGGGACTAGCGGGAGGGAACAATGAGCAGTTCTTC | CASSTGLAGGNNEQFF | TRBV5-4 | - | TRBD2 | TRBJ2-1
TGTGCCAGCAGCCCAAGTGGGGGTGTGACTGAAGCTTTCTTT | CASSPSGGVTEAFF | TRBV7-8 | - | - | TRBJ1-1
TGTGCCAGTAGTCCCGGGATAGCGGGGTGGAGGTATTTT | CASSPGIAGWRYF | TRBV19 | - | TRBD2 | TRBJ2-3
TGCGCCAGCAGCTTGGTCGGACGCGAGGTTGGAGATACGCAGTATTTT | CASSLVGREVGDTQYF | TRBV5-1 | - | - | TRBJ2-3
TGTGCCAGCTCACTAAAGTCTGACACCGGGGAGCTGTTTTTT | CASSLKSDTGELFF | TRBV18 | - | - | TRBJ2-2
TGCGCCAGCAGCTTCGGACAGGGGGATAATTCACCCCTCCACTTT | CASSFGQGDNSPLHF | TRBV5-1 | - | TRBD1 | TRBJ1-6
TGCGCCAGCAGCTTGGAAACAGGGCTCCCTAACACCGGGGAGCTGTTTTTT | CASSLETGLPNTGELFF | TRBV5-1 | - | - | TRBJ2-2
TGTGCCTCCGACTTGGGGACAGGGATCGATGGCTACACCTTC | CASDLGTGIDGYTF | TRBV30 | - | TRBD1 | TRBJ1-2
TGTGCCAGCTCACCACCTAACCGACAGGGCTACTCTGGAAACACCATATATTTT | CASSPPNRQGYSGNTIYF | TRBV18 | - | TRBD1 | TRBJ1-3
TGTGCCAGCAGTCCCCCCTACAATGAGCAGTTCTTC | CASSPPYNEQFF | TRBV6-5 | - | - | TRBJ2-1
TGTGCCTGGACCTCCAGGGGAAACAATCAGCCCCAGCATTTT | CAWTSRGNNQPQHF | TRBV30 | - | - | TRBJ1-5
TGTGCCAGCAGCGCCGACTCCTACAATGAGCAGTTCTTC | CASSADSYNEQFF | TRBV5-8 | - | - | TRBJ2-1
TGTGCCAGCAGTGACGGCGGGGGGCCCTACGAGCAGTACTTC | CASSDGGGPYEQYF | TRBV2 | - | TRBD2 | TRBJ2-7
TGCGCCACCATCAAGGAGGGCCCAAACACCGGGGAGCTGTTTTTT | CATIKEGPNTGELFF | TRBV10-2 | - | - | TRBJ2-2
TGTGCCAGCAGCGTAGCCACAAGCTCTGGGGCCAACGTCCTGACTTTC | CASSVATSSGANVLTF | TRBV9 | - | - | TRBJ2-6
TGTGCCATCAGTGAGGACCGGGAGCTGTTTTTT | CAISEDRELFF | TRBV10-3 | - | - | TRBJ2-2
TGTGCCACAGGGGAAAGCGGGAGTTCCAATGAGCAGTTCTTC | CATGESGSSNEQFF | TRBV2 | - | TRBD2 | TRBJ2-1
TGCGCCAGCAGTGAATTATCTTCGGACACCGGGGAGCTGTTTTTT | CASSELSSDTGELFF | TRBV10-1 | - | - | TRBJ2-2
TGTGCCAGCAAACCCCGGGACGGACACACTGAAGCTTTCTTT | CASKPRDGHTEAFF | TRBV6-1 | - | - | TRBJ1-1
TGTGCCAGCAGTTACGTGGGGGGGAACGTCGACAATGAGCAGTTCTTC | CASSYVGGNVDNEQFF | TRBV6-6 | - | TRBD2 | TRBJ2-1
TGTGCCTGGATGAATTCTTACGAGCAGTACTTC | CAWMNSYEQYF | TRBV30 | - | - | TRBJ2-7
TGTGCCGTCACGTGGGAAGGCAATCAGCCCCAGCATTTT | CAVTWEGNQPQHF | TRBV6-1 | once | - | TRBJ1-5
TGTGCCAGCAGCCCCGGGGGGATGAACACTGAAGCTTTCTTT | CASSPGGMNTEAFF | TRBV28 | - | - | TRBJ1-1
TGTGCCAGCGGAAGTCGAGCGGCACAATCCTACGAGCAGTACTTC | CASGSRAAQSYEQYF | TRBV6-1 | - | - | TRBJ2-7
TGTGCCAGCAGTAACAGGGGAAATCAGCCCCAGCATTTT | CASSNRGNQPQHF | TRBV6-5 | - | TRBD1 | TRBJ1-5
TGTGCCAGTAGTATCAACAGGGGGTCCTACAATGAGCAGTTCTTC | CASSINRGSYNEQFF | TRBV19 | - | TRBD1 | TRBJ2-1
TGTGCCAGCAGCCCCGGACTTCGCACAGATACGCAGTATTTT | CASSPGLRTDTQYF | TRBV7-2 | - | - | TRBJ2-3
TGCGCCAGCAGTTCCGGACAGGGTCGGGTCCCGAATGAAAAACTGTTTTTT | CASSSGQGRVPNEKLFF | TRBV5-1 | - | TRBD1 | TRBJ1-4
TGCGCCAGCAGCCATCGCGGGGAGCTGTTTTTT | CASSHRGELFF | TRBV4-1 | - | - | TRBJ2-2
TGTGCCTGGAGTGAACAGGGGAATTCACCCCTCCACTTT | CAWSEQGNSPLHF | TRBV30 | - | TRBD1 | TRBJ1-6